The 24 T cell receptor beta chains listed next were all sequenced from one sample in a study of OX40 agonist ivuxolimab in advanced cancers. Method: immunoSEQ multiplex PCR; TCRdb's copy keeps in-frame clones and lacks some. The sample records approximately 43,000 clones, around nine tenths being singletons. The sequencing used CD4+ or CD8+ T cells sorted from blood, collected in a trial of the OX40 agonist ivuxolimab. These receptors were taken from an adult with an advanced solid tumor such as melanoma, head and neck, liver or kidney cancer.

This rearrangement joins TRBV10-1 to TRBJ1-1; TRBD1 matches 9 bases. The trim removed 5 bases at V and 6 bases at J, leaving 4 bases unmatched. The germline V gene has CDR1 WNHNN and CDR2 SYGVQD (reference sequence). This CDR3 has 13 amino acids. The CDR3 DNA is TGCGCCAGCAGTACAGGGGGCCCCTCTGAAGCTTTCTTT. This sequence encodes CASSTGGPSEAFF.

This clone was seen just once. This sequence joins TRBV5-1 and TRBJ1-1, with 7 bases that match TRBD1. V dropped 4 bases and J dropped 3; count of bases not matched to a gene: 6. The CDR3 is made up of 14 amino acids. Germline V lookup: CDR1 SGHRS, CDR2 YFSETQ. CDR3 DNA: TGCGCCAGCAGCCACTCAGGGACAGACACTGAAGCTTTCTTT. Translated, it gives CASSHSGTDTEAFF.

V usage is TRBV5-1 and J usage is TRBJ1-1, with D perhaps TRBD1 (5 bases). The length of the CDR3 is 14 residues. Germline V CDR1 and CDR2: SGHRS, YFSETQ. V lost 3 bases and J lost 1, with 10 bases in between. This CDR3 is CASSSTTENTEAFF. The CDR3 DNA reads TGCGCCAGCAGCTCAACGACAGAGAACACTGAAGCTTTCTTT. Full variable domain (missing parts from reference TRBV5-1 and TRBJ1-1): KAGVTQTPRYLIKTRGQQVTLSCSPISGHRSVSWYQQTPGQGLQFLFEYFSETQRNKGNFPGRFSGRQFSNSRSEMNVSTLELGDSALYLCASSSTTENTEAFFGQGTRLTVV.

This clone was seen once. The CDR3 region has the DNA TGTGCCAGCAGCCGGGACAGGAGAAACTATGGCTACACCTTC. It translates to CASSRDRRNYGYTF. J is TRBJ1-2 and V is TRBV5-5, with TRBD1 matching 8 bases. J lost 2 bases, V lost 4 bases, and 4 bases had no gene match. CDR3 length equals 14 residues. Germline V gene sequence: CDR1 SGHKS, CDR2 YYEKEE (reference sequence).

The chain combines TRBV7-8 with TRBJ2-7, with 8 bases aligning to TRBD2. Trimming removed 3 bases from V and 4 bases from J; junction bases left unmatched: 8. The CDR3 totals 15 residues. CDR1 SGHVS and CDR2 FQNEAQ come from the germline V gene. CDR3 nucleotide sequence: TGTGCCAGCAGCTTCTCGGGACTAGATCCTTACGAGCAGTACTTC. It codes for CASSFSGLDPYEQYF.

The chain combines TRBV5-8 with TRBJ1-2; no clear D gene. Trimming shortened V by 0 bases and J by 4 bases, and 10 bases separated the two germline ends. CDR1 and CDR2 from the germline V gene are SGHTS and YDEGEE. The CDR3 consists of 14 residues. CDR3 residues: CASSLERASYGYTF. DNA of the CDR3: TGTGCCAGCAGCTTGGAGAGGGCCTCCTATGGCTACACCTTC.

This sequence joins TRBV6-1 and TRBJ1-1, with D possibly matching TRBD1 (5 bases). Germline CDR1 MNHNS, CDR2 SASEGT. The length of the CDR3 is 12 residues. Trimming removed 8 bases at V and 10 bases at J, with 17 bases between. The CDR3 DNA reads TGTGCCAGCGGGCAGGGTTTGTATGGAGCTTTCTTT. It translates to CASGQGLYGAFF.

This chain connects TRBV5-1 to TRBJ2-6; D gene unclear. Trimming pared 0 bases from V and 0 bases from J, leaving 10 bases between. Germline-derived CDR1 and CDR2 are SGHRS and YFSETQ. The CDR3 covers 17 residues. The CDR3 coding sequence is TGCGCCAGCAGCTTGGGGACCCAAAGCTCTGGGGCCAACGTCCTGACTTTC. Residues: CASSLGTQSSGANVLTF. Together with reference TRBV5-1 and TRBJ2-6, the CDR3 gives the full variable domain: KAGVTQTPRYLIKTRGQQVTLSCSPISGHRSVSWYQQTPGQGLQFLFEYFSETQRNKGNFPGRFSGRQFSNSRSEMNVSTLELGDSALYLCASSLGTQSSGANVLTFGAGSRLTVL.

This clone came up once. The chain has TRBV19 and TRBJ2-1; 9 nucleotides align to TRBD2. This CDR3 has 17 residues. Unmatched junction bases numbered 10, after V lost 1 base and J lost 6 bases. CDR1 is LNHDA and CDR2 is SQIVND in the germline V gene (reference sequence). The CDR3 protein is CASSIGGGVQGRNEQFF. CDR3 DNA: TGTGCCAGTAGTATAGGCGGGGGGGTTCAGGGTCGCAATGAGCAGTTCTTC.

V and J are TRBV2 and TRBJ2-3, with TRBD1 identical over 8 bases. J gave up 4 bases and V 7 bases, and 4 bases lay outside the gene matches. The CDR3 is 13 amino acids. Germline-derived CDR1 and CDR2 are SNHLY and FYNNEI. The CDR3 region has the DNA TGTGCCAGCAAAGGACAGGGATCAGATACGCAGTATTTT. Protein sequence: CASKGQGSDTQYF.

The rearrangement uses TRBV9 and TRBJ1-1, with 7 bases that match TRBD1. The CDR3 sequence is 15 residues long. CDR1 SGDLS and CDR2 YYNGEE come from the germline V gene. Trimming removed 0 bases from V and 3 bases from J; junction bases left unmatched: 5. Here the CDR3 reads CASSVVQGLDTEAFF. The CDR3 bases are TGTGCCAGCAGCGTAGTACAGGGGCTTGACACTGAAGCTTTCTTT.

The chain uses TRBV7-9 and TRBJ2-7; 8 bases are a match to TRBD1. V lost 0 bases, J lost 6 bases, and 7 bases stayed unmatched. CDR3 length: 15 amino acids. The germline V gene encodes CDR1 SEHNR and CDR2 FQNEAQ (reference sequence). CDR3 DNA sequence: TGTGCCAGCAGCTTAGCCGGACAGGGCTCGGGCGAGCAGTACTTC. Amino acids: CASSLAGQGSGEQYF.

The chain recombines TRBV2 with TRBJ2-2, with a tentative D call TRBD2 (6 bases). This CDR3 has 13 residues. The germline V gene encodes CDR1 SNHLY and CDR2 FYNNEI. Trimming stripped 7 bases from V and 1 base from J, with 7 bases between. CDR3 amino acids: CASKGLNTGELFF. For the CDR3, the DNA is TGTGCCAGCAAGGGACTGAACACCGGGGAGCTGTTTTTT.

V usage is TRBV7-3 and J usage is TRBJ2-7; a possible D gene is TRBD2 (7 bases). Deletions cut 5 bases from V and 0 bases from J, with 14 bases between. CDR3 length: 15 residues. Germline CDR1 SGHTA, CDR2 FQGTGA. Written as DNA, the CDR3 is TGTGCCAGCAGCCGCGGGGGCCAGAGCTCCTACGAGCAGTACTTC. Amino acid sequence: CASSRGGQSSYEQYF.

V gene TRBV4-2 combines with J gene TRBJ2-7; TRBD1 matches at 12 bases. The J segment lost 5 bases and the V segment lost 2 bases, leaving 7 bases of the junction unmatched. The CDR3 is 16 amino acids. Germline V CDR1 and CDR2: LGHNA, YNFKEQ. The CDR3: CASSQNPGQGADEQYF. The CDR3 nucleotides are TGTGCCAGCAGCCAAAACCCGGGACAGGGGGCAGACGAGCAGTACTTC.

The chain is built from TRBV6-1 and TRBJ1-1; D unclear. CDR1 MNHNS and CDR2 SASEGT come from the germline V gene. Trimming pared 7 bases from V and 3 bases from J, leaving 6 bases between. This CDR3 has 11 residues. The CDR3 loop is CASTWYTEAFF. In DNA, the CDR3 is TGTGCCAGCACATGGTACACTGAAGCTTTCTTT.

The chain carries TRBV5-5 and TRBJ2-1, with a weak D call TRBD2 (7 bases). This CDR3 is built from 17 residues. CDR1 is SGHKS, CDR2 YYEKEE, per germline (reference sequence). Trimming cost V 4 bases and J 4 bases, with 21 bases left between them. In DNA, the CDR3 is TGTGCCAGCAGCCCGGGGGGCGAGCGAGCGGGGTACAATGAGCAGTTCTTC. Encoded protein: CASSPGGERAGYNEQFF. The variable domain in full, with the rest retrieved from reference TRBV5-5 and TRBJ2-1, is DAGVTQSPTHLIKTRGQQVTLRCSPISGHKSVSWYQQVLGQGPQFIFQYYEKEERGRGNFPDRFSARQFPNYSSELNVNALLLGDSALYLCASSPGGERAGYNEQFFGPGTRLTVL.

This clone appeared a single time. Other DNA sequences in this specimen translate into the identical CDR3. This sequence joins TRBV29-1 and TRBJ2-5; TRBD2 might be the D (6 bases). Germline V gene data show CDR1 as SQVTM and CDR2 as ANQGSEA. Deletions cut 2 bases from V and 4 bases from J, with 11 bases between. This CDR3 has 13 amino acids. CDR3 sequence reads: CSVEQGGRETQYF. In DNA form, the CDR3 reads TGCAGCGTTGAACAGGGAGGAAGAGAGACCCAGTACTTC.

A single count supports this clone. CDR3 sequence (DNA): TGTGCCAGCAGTTACGACGCTATTGAAGCTTTCTTT. Translating gives CASSYDAIEAFF. The chain links TRBV6-5 to TRBJ1-1; D unresolved. Trimming cost V 2 bases and J 7 bases, with 8 bases left between them. The length of the CDR3 is 12 residues. In germline, CDR1 is MNHEY, CDR2 SVGAGI.

The chain uses TRBV5-1 and TRBJ1-6, with D possibly matching TRBD1 (5 bases). This CDR3 comprises 15 residues. The germline CDR1 and CDR2 sequences are SGHRS and YFSETQ. With 0 bases removed from V and 8 bases from J, the gap between germline ends came to 12 bases. Written as DNA, the CDR3 is TGCGCCAGCAGCTTGGACGGGGCAGGGTATTCACCCCTCCACTTT. This sequence encodes CASSLDGAGYSPLHF.

The rearrangement links TRBV9 to TRBJ2-3, with D possibly matching TRBD2 (6 bases). The CDR3 runs to 17 residues. Germline CDR1 SGDLS, CDR2 YYNGEE. V lost 3 bases to trimming and J lost 0 bases, with 17 bases between them. CDR3 in DNA: TGTGCCAGCAGCGAAGGAATAGCGGAGTCTAGCACAGATACGCAGTATTTT. Its protein product is CASSEGIAESSTDTQYF.

Within the sample, this clone is medium-sized (0.01 to 0.1%). At the DNA level, this CDR3 is encoded by other sequences in the same sample as well. This chain links TRBV11-2 with TRBJ1-5; 7 bases line up with TRBD1. V was clipped by 1 base and J by 6 bases; unmatched bases: 6. CDR3 length: 15 amino acids. CDR1 and CDR2 (germline): SGHAT, FQNNGV. The CDR3 is CASSLVGGGGQPQHF. The CDR3 nucleotides are TGTGCCAGCAGCTTAGTAGGGGGCGGGGGTCAGCCCCAGCATTTT.

Only one count was recorded for this clone. This rearrangement joins TRBV11-2 to TRBJ2-5; D not certain. V was trimmed by 1 base and J by 0 bases, leaving 3 bases between them. CDR3 length: 13 residues. CDR1 is SGHAT, CDR2 FQNNGV, per germline. This CDR3 reads CASSLGHQETQYF. DNA for the CDR3: TGTGCCAGCAGCTTAGGGCACCAAGAGACCCAGTACTTC.

Only one count was recorded for this clone. The V gene is TRBV9, the J gene TRBJ2-1, with no clear D. The germline CDR1 and CDR2 sequences are SGDLS and YYNGEE. The CDR3 is 12 residues long. Trimming took off 4 bases at V and 5 bases at J, with 7 bases between the two ends. The DNA of the CDR3 is TGTGCCAGCAGCTCTTATAACAATGAGCAGTTCTTC. This gives the protein CASSSYNNEQFF.